One and the same sample provided the 19 T cell receptor beta chains below, sequenced in a study of control samples from healthy donors and cancer patients. TCRdb's table, derived via immunoSEQ multiplex PCR, lists solely in-frame clones and lacks some. The sample lists about 270,000 clones, about four fifths occurring once. Specimen: PBMCs. These TCRs come from a woman aged 60 to 75 with lung cancer.

The chain has TRBV6-5 and TRBJ1-2; weak D call: TRBD1 (5 bases). This CDR3 has 13 residues. With 8 bases removed from V and 6 bases from J, the gap between germline ends came to 16 bases. Per germline, CDR1 MNHEY and CDR2 SVGAGI. The CDR3 nucleotides are TGTGCCAGCCGGGGCAGGGTGAACAATGGCTACACCTTC. Translation gives CASRGRVNNGYTF.

This clone came up a few times. J is TRBJ2-7 and V is TRBV5-1; D gene ambiguous. V was shortened by 2 bases and J by 2 bases, with 14 bases between the two germline ends. Germline V gene lookup returns CDR1 SGHRS and CDR2 YFSETQ. The CDR3 consists of 15 residues. The CDR3 region is CASSFQSLTTYEQYF. DNA for the CDR3: TGCGCCAGCAGCTTCCAGTCACTTACTACCTACGAGCAGTACTTC.

V and J are TRBV29-1 and TRBJ1-2; 8 bases agree with TRBD1. V was pared by 7 bases and J by 8 bases, with 9 bases of the junction left unmatched. Germline CDR1 is SQVTM and CDR2 is ANQGSEA. The length of the CDR3 is 12 residues. The CDR3 protein is CSDSTGDEGYTF. CDR3 bases: TGCAGCGATTCGACAGGGGACGAGGGCTACACCTTC.

V is TRBV5-6 and J is TRBJ2-7; weak D call: TRBD1 (6 bases). Germline V gene data show CDR1 as SGHDT and CDR2 as YYEEEE. With 5 bases removed from V and 5 bases from J, the gap between germline ends came to 14 bases. This CDR3 has 13 amino acids. Here the CDR3 reads CASSSQGLHEQYF. The CDR3 DNA follows: TGTGCCAGCAGTTCCCAGGGGCTCCACGAGCAGTACTTC.

The rearrangement uses TRBV5-1 and TRBJ2-7, with D maybe TRBD1 (5 bases). This CDR3 spans 14 amino acids. The V end lost 7 bases, the J end lost 6 bases, and 20 bases lay between the germline ends. From germline, CDR1 is SGHRS and CDR2 YFSETQ. The CDR3 loop reads CASGSQGVPSEQYF. The CDR3 bases are TGCGCCAGCGGATCACAAGGGGTTCCTAGCGAGCAGTACTTC. Combining the CDR3 with reference TRBV5-1 and TRBJ2-7 gives the whole variable domain KAGVTQTPRYLIKTRGQQVTLSCSPISGHRSVSWYQQTPGQGLQFLFEYFSETQRNKGNFPGRFSGRQFSNSRSEMNVSTLELGDSALYLCASGSQGVPSEQYFGPGTRLTVT.

V usage is TRBV6-5 and J usage is TRBJ1-1; possibly TRBD1 for D (5 bases). V was cut by 8 bases and J by 3 bases, with 16 bases left in between. The CDR3 sequence is 14 residues long. Per germline, CDR1 MNHEY and CDR2 SVGAGI. The CDR3 DNA reads TGTGCCAGCGGGAAGAGGGGTGGGGACACTGAAGCTTTCTTT. The encoded protein is CASGKRGGDTEAFF.

The chain links TRBV25-1 to TRBJ2-1, with 9 bases that match TRBD1. Losses at the gene ends were 8 bases for V and 7 bases for J; bases not matched to a gene: 12. This CDR3 is built from 15 residues. CDR1 and CDR2 from the germline V gene are MGHDK and SYGVNS. CDR3 DNA: TGTGCCAGCGGGGGAGGGGACAGGGTTCGAAATGAGCAGTTCTTC. Protein: CASGGGDRVRNEQFF. Complete variable domain (other parts from reference TRBV25-1 and TRBJ2-1): EADIYQTPRYLVIGTGKKITLECSQTMGHDKMYWYQQDPGMELHLIHYSYGVNSTEKGDLSSESTVSRIRTEHFPLTLESARPSHTSQYLCASGGGDRVRNEQFFGPGTRLTVL.

The chain has TRBV5-1 and TRBJ2-2, with D perhaps given as TRBD1 or TRBD2 (6 bases each). Germline V gene lookup returns CDR1 SGHRS and CDR2 YFSETQ. This CDR3 has 15 residues. V lost 2 bases to trimming and J lost 2 bases, with 10 bases between them. As DNA, the CDR3 is TGCGCCAGCAGCTTAGGGGGGATTAACACCGGGGAGCTGTTTTTT. Translation gives CASSLGGINTGELFF.

V gene TRBV5-1 combines with J gene TRBJ2-1; D might be TRBD1 (6 bases). The CDR3 extends over 13 amino acids. Trimming stripped 0 bases from V and 6 bases from J, with 7 bases between. CDR1 is SGHRS and CDR2 is YFSETQ in the germline V gene. CDR3 bases: TGCGCCAGCAGCTTGGACAGGGCCAATGAGCAGTTCTTC. This gives the protein CASSLDRANEQFF.

The rearrangement links TRBV15 to TRBJ1-2; D is unresolved. V lost 0 bases and J 7 bases, leaving 9 bases between the germline ends. The CDR3 runs to 13 residues. The V gene's germline CDR1 is LNHNV and CDR2 YYDKDF (reference sequence). The CDR3 DNA reads TGTGCCACCAGCAGAGATTGGGCGAGTGGCTACACCTTC. Translation gives CATSRDWASGYTF. The whole variable domain, remainder taken from reference TRBV15 and TRBJ1-2, is DAMVIQNPRYQVTQFGKPVTLSCSQTLNHNVMYWYQQKSSQAPKLLFHYYDKDFNNEADTPDNFQSRRPNTSFCFLDIRSPGLGDTAMYLCATSRDWASGYTFGSGTRLTVV.

The chain is built from TRBV7-2 and TRBJ1-5, with D perhaps matching TRBD1 (6 bases). CDR3 length: 18 residues. The V gene's germline CDR1 is SGHTA and CDR2 FQGNSA. The V and J ends lost 2 bases and 0 bases respectively, with 17 bases between them. This CDR3 reads CASSLIAGAQVSNQPQHF. DNA for the CDR3: TGTGCCAGCAGCTTAATAGCGGGGGCGCAGGTTAGCAATCAGCCCCAGCATTTT.

V is TRBV11-2 and J is TRBJ2-3, with D possibly matching TRBD2 (5 bases). Per the germline V gene, CDR1 is SGHAT and CDR2 is FQNNGV. The V and J ends lost 5 bases and 4 bases respectively, with 10 bases between them. The CDR3 has 13 amino acids. This chain's CDR3 is CASSPPGADTQYF. The CDR3 DNA reads TGTGCCAGCAGCCCCCCCGGGGCAGATACGCAGTATTTT. The whole variable domain, filled in from reference TRBV11-2 and TRBJ2-3, reads EAGVAQSPRYKIIEKRQSVAFWCNPISGHATLYWYQQILGQGPKLLIQFQNNGVVDDSQLPKDRFSAERLKGVDSTLKIQPAKLEDSAVYLCASSPPGADTQYFGPGTRLTVL.

This chain joins TRBV2 and TRBJ2-6, with no clear D. The ends were cut back, 5 bases at V and 1 base at J, with 6 bases in the middle. CDR3 size: 14 residues. Looked up from germline, CDR1 is SNHLY and CDR2 is FYNNEI. The DNA for the CDR3 is TGTGCCAGCAGTCAGACTTCTGGGGCCAACGTCCTGACTTTC. It encodes CASSQTSGANVLTF.

This clone has just one count. The J gene is TRBJ2-2, the V gene TRBV5-1; maybe TRBD1 (5 bases). V lost 6 bases, J lost 3 bases, and 12 bases lay in between. The germline V gene has CDR1 SGHRS and CDR2 YFSETQ. CDR3 size: 14 residues. As DNA, the CDR3 is TGCGCCAGCACCCTTCAGGGCCACACCGGGGAGCTGTTTTTT. Protein product: CASTLQGHTGELFF. Full variable domain (rest looked up from reference TRBV5-1 and TRBJ2-2): KAGVTQTPRYLIKTRGQQVTLSCSPISGHRSVSWYQQTPGQGLQFLFEYFSETQRNKGNFPGRFSGRQFSNSRSEMNVSTLELGDSALYLCASTLQGHTGELFFGEGSRLTVL.

V and J are TRBV2 and TRBJ1-1; 7 positions match TRBD1. J gave up 3 bases and V 5 bases, and 3 bases lay outside the gene matches. Germline V gene data show CDR1 as SNHLY and CDR2 as FYNNEI. The CDR3 extends over 13 amino acids. CDR3 DNA: TGTGCCAGCAGTTCAACAGGGGACACTGAAGCTTTCTTT. Its protein product is CASSSTGDTEAFF.

This rearrangement joins TRBV4-2 to TRBJ1-2; weak D call: TRBD1 (5 bases). Trimming took 4 bases from V and 2 from J, leaving 14 bases between them. The CDR3 length is 15 residues. The germline V gene has CDR1 LGHNA and CDR2 YNFKEQ. The CDR3 here is CASSPERRDNYGYTF. Here the CDR3 DNA reads TGTGCCAGCAGCCCGGAGCGGCGGGACAACTATGGCTACACCTTC.

The rearrangement links TRBV4-1 to TRBJ2-1, with TRBD2 matching 7 bases. Looked up from germline, CDR1 is MGHRA and CDR2 is YSYEKL. The J segment lost 9 bases and the V segment lost 1 base, leaving 9 bases of the junction unmatched. This CDR3 has 15 residues. CDR3 loop: CASSQGPSGVVEQFF. CDR3 nucleotides: TGCGCCAGCAGCCAAGGGCCTAGCGGTGTAGTTGAGCAGTTCTTC.

V gene TRBV27 combines with J gene TRBJ1-6, with TRBD1 matching over 7 bases. Losses at the gene ends were 6 bases for V and 5 bases for J; bases not matched to a gene: 7. This CDR3 has 15 amino acids. In germline, CDR1 is MNHEY, CDR2 SMNVEV (reference sequence). CDR3 in amino acids: CASSQNGQDNSPLHF. The CDR3 nucleotides read TGTGCCAGCAGCCAGAATGGACAGGATAATTCACCCCTCCACTTT.

This chain joins TRBV7-6 and TRBJ1-6; D gene uncertain. The germline gives CDR1 SGHVS, CDR2 FNYEAQ. With 0 bases removed from V and 0 bases from J, the gap between germline ends came to 9 bases. The CDR3 covers 17 residues. The CDR3 DNA follows: TGTGCCAGCAGCTTAGCACAGACCAGCTCCTATAATTCACCCCTCCACTTT. This gives the protein CASSLAQTSSYNSPLHF. Full variable domain (outside the CDR3, taken from reference TRBV7-6 and TRBJ1-6): GAGVSQSPRYKVTKRGQDVALRCDPISGHVSLYWYRQALGQGPEFLTYFNYEAQQDKSGLPNDRFSAERPEGSISTLTIQRTEQRDSAMYRCASSLAQTSSYNSPLHFGNGTRLTVT.